Listed here are 9 T cell receptor beta chains from one sample, sequenced in a study of early T cells in non-severe SARS-CoV-2 infection. TCRdb reprocessed the 5' RACE reads via MiXCR and lists one record per CDR3 protein. The sample lists roughly 51,000 distinct CDR3 sequences, roughly 6% occurring once. The sample consisted of whole blood, taken at baseline. All receptors come from an adult who was a healthcare worker with PCR-confirmed SARS-CoV-2 infection or an uninfected control (not recorded which).

There are many counts of this clonotype. The chain uses TRBV29-1 and TRBJ1-1; D is unresolved. Trimming left V 2 bases short and J 0 bases short, with 7 bases between. This CDR3 spans 13 amino acids. In germline, CDR1 is SQVTM, CDR2 ANQGSEA. Here the CDR3 DNA reads TGCAGCGTTGAAACCTCAGTGAACACTGAAGCTTTCTTT. As protein: CSVETSVNTEAFF.

The chain couples TRBV9 to TRBJ2-3; D is unclear. Trimming left V 4 bases short and J 4 bases short, with 13 bases between. The germline CDR1 and CDR2 sequences are SGDLS and YYNGEE. The length of the CDR3 is 14 residues. The CDR3 DNA sequence: TGTGCCAGCAGCCCAGGTAGTTTCCCAGATACGCAGTATTTT. Protein sequence: CASSPGSFPDTQYF.

This clonotype was seen at least ten times. The chain couples TRBV25-1 to TRBJ2-1; 9 nucleotides line up with TRBD1. This CDR3 is built from 16 residues. The germline V gene has CDR1 MGHDK and CDR2 SYGVNS. V was clipped by 4 bases and J by 6 bases; unmatched bases: 10. The CDR3 is CASSGGQGWKGNEQFF. CDR3 DNA sequence: TGTGCCAGCAGTGGGGGACAGGGTTGGAAGGGCAATGAGCAGTTCTTC.

This clonotype has more than one count but fewer than ten. The chain combines TRBV18 with TRBJ2-7; tentatively, D is TRBD1 or TRBD2 (5 bases each). Germline V CDR1 and CDR2: KGHSH, LQKENI. The CDR3 has 16 amino acids. The germline V and J ends were trimmed by 3 bases and 7 bases, with 22 bases remaining between them. The CDR3 region has the DNA TGTGCCAGCTCACCGGAAGCCGGGACGGCTGTTTTTGAGCAGTACTTC. It translates to CASSPEAGTAVFEQYF.

The table lists this clonotype with many counts. For the CDR3, the DNA is TGTGCCAGCAGCCAAGATCATGGGGCCGGACGCGAGCAGTACTTC. It encodes CASSQDHGAGREQYF. The rearrangement uses TRBV14 and TRBJ2-7, with D tentatively TRBD1 (5 bases). Germline V lookup: CDR1 SGHDN, CDR2 FVKESK. The V and J ends lost 0 bases and 6 bases respectively, with 15 bases between them. The CDR3 has 15 residues.

At least ten counts were recorded for this clonotype. The chain couples TRBV7-2 to TRBJ1-3; maybe TRBD1 (6 bases). V dropped 1 base and J dropped 0 bases, with 7 bases sitting between them. CDR1 is SGHTA, CDR2 FQGNSA, per germline. There are 15 residues in the CDR3. The CDR3 reads CASSLGTDSGNTIYF. In DNA, the CDR3 is TGTGCCAGCAGCTTAGGGACAGACTCTGGAAACACCATATATTTT. Full variable domain (outside the CDR3, taken from reference TRBV7-2 and TRBJ1-3): GAGVSQSPSNKVTEKGKDVELRCDPISGHTALYWYRQSLGQGLEFLIYFQGNSAPDKSGLPSDRFSAERTGGSVSTLTIQRTQQEDSAVYLCASSLGTDSGNTIYFGEGSWLTVV.

In this sample, this clonotype turned up many times. The chain links TRBV6-5 to TRBJ2-3; D unclear. Between the trimmed V and J ends, which lost 4 bases and 0 bases, there was a span of 17 bases. The CDR3 length is 17 residues. CDR1 is MNHEY, CDR2 SVGAGI, per germline. CDR3 DNA sequence: TGTGCCAGCAGTTCTCTTGCCGCTAGAACTAGCACAGATACGCAGTATTTT. Protein: CASSSLAARTSTDTQYF.

V usage is TRBV29-1 and J usage is TRBJ2-7; D is ambiguous. V lost 8 bases to trimming and J lost 2 bases, with 19 bases between them. CDR3 length: 14 residues. Per the germline V gene, CDR1 is SQVTM and CDR2 is ANQGSEA. CDR3 amino acids: CSILRNSVPYEQYF. CDR3 nucleotides: TGCAGCATCCTACGAAACAGCGTCCCCTACGAGCAGTACTTC.

In its sample, this clonotype was seen many times. V is TRBV12-3 or TRBV12-4 and J is TRBJ2-7; tentative D call: TRBD2 (5 bases). This CDR3 region has 12 residues. Trimming removed 5 bases from V and 3 bases from J, with 8 bases in between. The CDR3 bases are TGTGCCAGCAGTCCCGACTACTACGAGCAGTACTTC. It yields the protein CASSPDYYEQYF.